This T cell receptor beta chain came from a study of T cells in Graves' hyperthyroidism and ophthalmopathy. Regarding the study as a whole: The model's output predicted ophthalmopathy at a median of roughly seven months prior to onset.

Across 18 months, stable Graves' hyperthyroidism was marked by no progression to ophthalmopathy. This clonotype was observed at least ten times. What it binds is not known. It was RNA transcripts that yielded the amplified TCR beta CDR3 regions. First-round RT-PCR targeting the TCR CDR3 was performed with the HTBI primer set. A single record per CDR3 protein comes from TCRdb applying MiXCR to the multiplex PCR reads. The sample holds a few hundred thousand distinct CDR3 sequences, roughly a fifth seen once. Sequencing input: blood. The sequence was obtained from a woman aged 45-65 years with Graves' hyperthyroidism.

CDR3 loop: CSQGGSTDTQYF. DNA for the CDR3: TGCAGTCAAGGGGGCTCCACAGATACGCAGTATTTT. The chain recombines TRBV20-1 with TRBJ2-3, with TRBD1 matching over 7 bases. Germline loops: CDR1 DFQATT, CDR2 SNEGSKA (reference sequence). J was trimmed by 2 bases and V by 8 bases; bases with no gene match: 4. The CDR3 is 12 amino acids.